This T cell receptor beta chain was identified during a study of response to subunit inactivated influenza vaccine. Study-level results: It was the authors' suggestion that each seasonal influenza vaccination recruits few new T cells.

TCRdb passed the RT-PCR reads through MiXCR, listing each CDR3 protein once. The data contain approximately 530,000 distinct CDR3 sequences, around 8% of them singletons. About this clonotype: Its antigen is still unknown.

This CDR3 region has 16 residues. The J segment lost 5 bases and the V segment lost 6 bases, leaving 10 bases of the junction unmatched. Germline CDR1 is SEHNR and CDR2 is FQNEAQ (reference sequence). This rearrangement joins TRBV7-9 to TRBJ2-1; 10 positions agree with TRBD2. The sequence was collected from a man aged 50-75 years who received an inactivated influenza vaccine. Sequencing was performed on PBMCs from blood, taken less than 30 months after vaccination. The DNA for the CDR3 is TGTGCCAGCAGTCTAGGCTGGCTAGCGGGGGACAATGAGCAGTTCTTC. Translated: CASSLGWLAGDNEQFF. Together with reference TRBV7-9 and TRBJ2-1, the CDR3 gives the full variable domain: DTGVSQNPRHKITKRGQNVTFRCDPISEHNRLYWYRQTLGQGPEFLTYFQNEAQLEKSRLLSDRFSAERPKGSFSTLEIQRTEQGDSAMYLCASSLGWLAGDNEQFFGPGTRLTVL.